This TCR beta chain was sequenced during a study of T cells in tuberculosis. Germline V lookup: CDR1 MNHEY, CDR2 SVGAGI. The CDR3 is 15 residues long. V lost 5 bases, J lost 2 bases, and 5 bases stayed unmatched. The time point denotes: new active TB diagnosis, blood taken before or within 7 days of starting treatment. Profiled with immunoSEQ multiplex PCR; TCRdb holds only in-frame clones, not every one. Of roughly 35,000 clones detected, 92% appear once; the ten largest clones hold 7%. Here the sequenced sample was PBMCs, taken at tuberculosis diagnosis. This chain connects TRBV6-5 to TRBJ2-1; 8 bases are shared with TRBD1. The clonotype comes from an adult with tuberculosis. Some clones in this sample may be carry-over from other donors' samples. The CDR3 bases are TGTGCCAGCAGTATCGGACAGGGAGCCTACAATGAGCAGTTCTTC. Its translation is CASSIGQGAYNEQFF.